This T cell receptor beta chain was found in a study of cytomegalovirus exposure and HLA in healthy donors. Study outcomes and limitations: It was likely that a cluster of highly shared sequence variants was a sequencing artifact. A prior analysis recorded that most TCR beta V segments were productive about 87% or about 30% of the time.

This clone occurred once. What it binds is not known. The CDR3 covers 15 residues. CDR1 and CDR2 from the germline V gene are SGHTA and FQGNSA. J gave up 8 bases and V 3 bases, and 7 bases lay outside the gene matches. Use of 60 Vbeta and 13 Jbeta primers characterized the PCR. Some clones are missing from TCRdb's copy, which holds only in-frame ones; the method was immunoSEQ multiplex PCR. The sample includes some 160,000 clones, 68% of them seen just once. The clonotype was recovered from a man aged 60 to 75 in good health and CMV-seronegative. The chain has TRBV7-2 and TRBJ2-1, with TRBD1 identical over 10 bases. The sample consisted of PBMCs. CDR3 sequence (DNA): TGTGCCAGCAGCTTCACTCGGACAGGGGGGGATGAGCAGTTCTTC. Residues: CASSFTRTGGDEQFF.